This T cell receptor (beta chain) is drawn from a study of cytomegalovirus exposure and HLA in healthy donors. Notes on the study in general: Because they were indistinguishable, some V segments, including TRBV6-2 and TRBV6-3, were excluded. Accurate HLA-A and HLA-B prediction from TCR beta sequences was reported for most subjects.

This CDR3 is 16 amino acids long. Germline CDR1 SGHRS, CDR2 YFSETQ. The V segment lost 4 bases and the J segment 3 bases; nucleotides outside the gene matches: 11. As to this clone: Its antigen remains unidentified.

The donors (healthy individuals) were bone marrow donors. PCR employed 60 Vbeta and 13 Jbeta primers. Repertoires were generated with immunoSEQ multiplex PCR, while TCRdb's copy carries only in-frame clones and drops some. This listing includes fewer than 250,000 clones. The clonotype was recovered from a woman aged 25 to 39 in good health and CMV-seropositive. The J gene is TRBJ1-2, the V gene TRBV5-1; 8 bases match TRBD1. Sequences were obtained from PBMCs. CDR3 sequence (DNA): TGCGCCAGCAGCCCTGGACAGGGAGAGACATACTATGGCTACACCTTC. Its translation: CASSPGQGETYYGYTF.